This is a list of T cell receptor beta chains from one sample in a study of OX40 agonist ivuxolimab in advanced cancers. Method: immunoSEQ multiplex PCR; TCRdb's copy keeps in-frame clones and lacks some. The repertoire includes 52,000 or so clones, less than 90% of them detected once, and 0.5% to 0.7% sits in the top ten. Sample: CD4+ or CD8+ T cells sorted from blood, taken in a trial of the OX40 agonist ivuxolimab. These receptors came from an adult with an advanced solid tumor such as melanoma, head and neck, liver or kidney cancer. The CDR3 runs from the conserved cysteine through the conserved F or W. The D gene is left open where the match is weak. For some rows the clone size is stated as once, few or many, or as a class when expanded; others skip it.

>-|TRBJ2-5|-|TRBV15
CATSGRGETQYF
TGTGCCACCAGCGGAAGAGGGGAGACCCAGTACTTC
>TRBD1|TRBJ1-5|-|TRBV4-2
CASSPQGQGDQPQHF
TGTGCCAGCAGCCCACAGGGACAGGGAGATCAGCCCCAGCATTTT
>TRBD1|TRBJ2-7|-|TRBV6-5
CASRGQGRDEQYF
TGTGCCAGCAGAGGACAGGGGCGCGACGAGCAGTACTTC
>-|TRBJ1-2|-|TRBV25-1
CASSAPGSTYGYTF
TGTGCCAGCAGTGCTCCGGGGTCAACTTATGGCTACACCTTC
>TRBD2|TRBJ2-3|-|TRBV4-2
CASSQTPGLEVYF
TGTGCCAGCAGCCAAACCCCGGGACTAGAAGTTTATTTT
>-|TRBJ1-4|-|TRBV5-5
CASSLPTGLVNEKLFF
TGTGCCAGCAGCCTCCCGACAGGACTCGTAAATGAAAAACTGTTTTTT
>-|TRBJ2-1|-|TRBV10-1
CASSESSGNHDNEQFF
TGCGCCAGCAGTGAGTCGTCAGGGAATCACGACAATGAGCAGTTCTTC
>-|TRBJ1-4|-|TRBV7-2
CASSQGAQGGFEKLFF
TGTGCCAGCAGCCAAGGAGCACAGGGAGGTTTTGAAAAACTGTTTTTT
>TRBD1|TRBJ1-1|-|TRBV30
CGGDRLNTEAFF
TGTGGAGGGGACAGACTGAACACTGAAGCTTTCTTT
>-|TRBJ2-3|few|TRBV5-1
CASSVRAFTDTQYF
TGCGCCAGCAGCGTCCGGGCTTTCACAGATACGCAGTATTTT
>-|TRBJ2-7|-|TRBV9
CASSVAAGAAAYEQYF
TGTGCCAGCAGCGTAGCTGCCGGAGCGGCAGCCTACGAGCAGTACTTC
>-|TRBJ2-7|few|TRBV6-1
CASRSKDPTYEQYF
TGTGCCAGCAGGTCCAAGGATCCTACCTACGAGCAGTACTTC
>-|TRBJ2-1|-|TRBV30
CAWSRGTDNEQFF
TGTGCCTGGAGTCGGGGAACGGACAATGAGCAGTTCTTC
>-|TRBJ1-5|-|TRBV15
CATSRDKGVNQPQHF
TGTGCCACCAGCAGAGATAAGGGGGTCAATCAGCCCCAGCATTTT
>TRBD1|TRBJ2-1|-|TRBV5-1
CASSLGPRDRAYNEQFF
TGCGCCAGCAGCTTGGGTCCTCGGGACAGGGCTTACAATGAGCAGTTCTTC
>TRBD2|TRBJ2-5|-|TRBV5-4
CASSSGGVLQETQYF
TGTGCCAGCAGCTCGGGGGGAGTTCTCCAAGAGACCCAGTACTTC
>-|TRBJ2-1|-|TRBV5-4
CASSFKGNDNEQFF
TGTGCCAGCAGCTTCAAGGGGAATGACAATGAGCAGTTCTTC
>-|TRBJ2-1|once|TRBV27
CASSSQWGYEQFF
TGTGCCAGCAGTTCCCAGTGGGGGTATGAGCAGTTCTTC
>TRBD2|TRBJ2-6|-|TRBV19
CASSILAGDSGANVLTF
TGTGCCAGTAGTATCCTAGCGGGAGATTCTGGGGCCAACGTCCTGACTTTC
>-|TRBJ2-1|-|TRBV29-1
CSVDTYNEQFF
TGCAGCGTTGATACCTACAATGAGCAGTTCTTC
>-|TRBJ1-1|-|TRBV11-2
CASSLAGGTMNTEAFF
TGTGCCAGCAGCTTAGCAGGTGGGACCATGAACACTGAAGCTTTCTTT
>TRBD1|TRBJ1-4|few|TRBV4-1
CASSQTGEGREKLFF
TGCGCCAGCAGCCAAACAGGGGAGGGGAGAGAAAAACTGTTTTTT